The 2 T cell receptor beta chains presented below share a single source sample, sequenced in a study of T cells in Graves' hyperthyroidism and ophthalmopathy. It was RNA transcripts that yielded the amplified TCR beta CDR3 regions. The primer set for the first-round RT-PCR of the TCR CDR3 was HTBI. Via MiXCR, TCRdb re-called the multiplex PCR reads, giving one row per CDR3 protein. The table lists 50,000 to 60,000 distinct CDR3 sequences, approximately 50% of them singletons. The sample taken for sequencing was blood. The receptors were gathered from a woman in her 30s with Graves' ophthalmopathy.

The table lists this clonotype with many counts. The genes are TRBV6-1 and TRBJ1-5; D gene ambiguous. Trimming left V 6 bases short and J 7 bases short, with 13 bases between. Germline CDR1 MNHNS, CDR2 SASEGT. The CDR3 runs to 13 residues. CDR3 sequence reads: CASRESHGQPQHF. CDR3 coding DNA: TGTGCCAGCAGGGAAAGTCACGGGCAGCCCCAGCATTTT.

The V gene is TRBV7-2, the J gene TRBJ1-5, with D unclear. The CDR3 totals 12 residues. V was pared by 2 bases and J by 9 bases, with 8 bases between. CDR1 SGHTA and CDR2 FQGNSA come from the germline V gene. In DNA form, the CDR3 reads TGTGCCAGCAGCTTAACGTCCAGGCCCCAGCATTTT. Protein: CASSLTSRPQHF. The full variable domain, rest sourced from reference TRBV7-2 and TRBJ1-5, is GAGVSQSPSNKVTEKGKDVELRCDPISGHTALYWYRQSLGQGLEFLIYFQGNSAPDKSGLPSDRFSAERTGGSVSTLTIQRTQQEDSAVYLCASSLTSRPQHFGDGTRLSIL.